The 13 T cell receptor beta chains given below trace back to one sample, sequenced in a study of vaccination and CD4 T cells after COVID-19. Cultured CD4+ T cells had their DNA profiled by the Oncomine TCR Beta short-read assay. TCRdb reprocessed the PCR reads via MiXCR and lists one record per CDR3 protein. This table holds under 10,000 distinct CDR3 sequences, about a fifth found once. Antigens of these TCRs are unknown. Treatment reported: approximately 11-day PBMC culture with coronavirus spike peptide pools or control peptides (ViraFEST assay). The sample consisted of CD4+ T cells from blood, cultured in vitro, taken after SARS-CoV-2 vaccination. Source of these receptors: a human donor who had recovered from COVID-19.

In its sample, this clonotype ranks as medium-sized. The chain links TRBV20-1 to TRBJ2-7, with 10 bases fitting TRBD1. The CDR3 loop spans 13 amino acids. The germline V gene encodes CDR1 DFQATT and CDR2 SNEGSKA (reference sequence). Germline trimming cut 6 bases from V and 1 base from J; bases unmatched to any gene: 3. CDR3 nucleotide sequence: TGCAGTGCAGACAGGGGGCCTTCCTACGAGCAGTACTTC. This gives the protein CSADRGPSYEQYF.

This chain joins TRBV15 and TRBJ2-2; 7 bases map to TRBD1. V shed 3 bases, J shed 2 bases, and the junction held 9 bases outside the gene matches. Germline V gives CDR1 LNHNV, CDR2 YYDKDF (reference sequence). This CDR3 has 17 residues. The CDR3 DNA reads as TGTGCCACCAGCAGTTGGGCCGGGACAGTTAACACCGGGGAGCTGTTTTTT. As protein: CATSSWAGTVNTGELFF.

This sequence joins TRBV5-5 and TRBJ2-3; no reliable D call. This CDR3 region has 13 residues. Per germline, CDR1 SGHKS and CDR2 YYEKEE (reference sequence). Trimming took off 2 bases at V and 2 bases at J, with 6 bases between the two ends. CDR3 coding DNA: TGTGCCAGCAGCTTAACCCCCACAGATACGCAGTATTTT. Translating it yields CASSLTPTDTQYF.

This clonotype is medium-sized in the sample. The chain carries TRBV20-1 and TRBJ2-1; 9 bases agree with TRBD1. Unmatched junction bases numbered 5, after V lost 2 bases and J lost 6 bases. The CDR3 is 14 residues long. Germline-derived CDR1 and CDR2 are DFQATT and SNEGSKA (reference sequence). The CDR3 is CSARPGTGRNEQFF. DNA for the CDR3: TGCAGTGCTAGACCCGGGACAGGGCGCAATGAGCAGTTCTTC.

In regard to this clonotype: A junction boundary mismatches the germline segment, possibly from a read error. CDR3 DNA sequence: TGTGCCAGCAGCAATGGACAGGGAATTTACGTGCAGTACTTC. It codes for CASSNGQGIYVQYF. The rearrangement joins TRBV12-3 or TRBV12-4 to TRBJ2-7; 8 bases map to TRBD1. The CDR3 is 14 residues long.

The chain has TRBV7-2 and TRBJ1-5; D is unresolved. There are 15 residues in the CDR3. CDR1 and CDR2 from the germline V gene are SGHTA and FQGNSA. The ends were cut back, 0 bases at V and 4 bases at J, with 10 bases in the middle. CDR3 DNA: TGTGCCAGCAGCTTAGCATCGTCAAAGAATCAGCCCCAGCATTTT. Translation gives CASSLASSKNQPQHF.

This clonotype has a handful of counts. The rearrangement links TRBV6-1 to TRBJ1-1, with D uncertain. Germline-derived CDR1 and CDR2 are MNHNS and SASEGT. The CDR3 consists of 12 residues. Trimming removed 6 bases from V and 7 bases from J, with 12 bases in between. CDR3 DNA sequence: TGTGCCAGCAGCCCCCGGCGGAGTGAAGCTTTCTTT. It encodes CASSPRRSEAFF.

This clonotype has a handful of counts. The V and J genes are TRBV4-2 and TRBJ2-7, with D possibly matching TRBD2 (6 bases). V gave up 1 base and J gave up 7 bases, with 17 bases separating them. The V gene's germline CDR1 is LGHNA and CDR2 YNFKEQ. This CDR3 has 15 residues. The CDR3 bases are TGTGCCAGCAGCCAAGCCCCGGGACTTCCTGGGGAGCAGTACTTC. Its translation: CASSQAPGLPGEQYF.

This clonotype showed up just once. The chain recombines TRBV23-1 with TRBJ1-5; 8 bases map to TRBD1. TRBV23-1 is an ORF, and what it does is uncertain. The CDR3 contains 15 residues. With V trimmed by 2 bases and J by 2 bases, 2 bases remained unmatched. This CDR3 is CASSQGQGGNQPQHF. The CDR3, as DNA: TGCGCCAGCAGTCAAGGACAGGGCGGCAATCAGCCCCAGCATTTT.

The chain is built from TRBV6-1 and TRBJ1-1; 7 positions agree with TRBD1. The V gene's germline CDR1 is MNHNS and CDR2 SASEGT. There are 17 residues in the CDR3. The V gene end was trimmed by 5 bases and the J gene end by 3 bases; junction bases not matched to a gene: 15. This CDR3 reads CASSTIRDSGGDTEAFF. CDR3 nucleotides: TGTGCCAGCAGTACGATCCGGGACAGTGGCGGAGACACTGAAGCTTTCTTT.

This clonotype appeared a few times. The genes are TRBV27 and TRBJ1-1, with 10 bases fitting TRBD1. After removal of 6 bases from V and 10 bases from J, the junction contained 14 bases not matched to a gene. The CDR3 sequence is 15 residues long. Germline values: CDR1 MNHEY, CDR2 SMNVEV (reference sequence). This CDR3 is CASRHRDRGSEGAFF. As DNA, the CDR3 is TGTGCCAGCAGACACCGGGACAGGGGTTCTGAAGGAGCTTTCTTT.

The gene calls are TRBV28 and TRBJ2-5; tentative D call: TRBD2 (6 bases). The germline CDR1 and CDR2 sequences are MDHEN and SYDVKM. This CDR3 is built from 14 residues. V was trimmed by 6 bases and J by 5 bases, leaving 16 bases between them. The DNA for the CDR3 is TGTGCCAGCAGCAGGAGGGAGTTTGGTGAGACCCAGTACTTC. Translated, it gives CASSRREFGETQYF.

This clonotype came up many times. The V and J genes are TRBV27 and TRBJ1-2, with TRBD1 matching over 7 bases. Germline loops: CDR1 MNHEY, CDR2 SMNVEV (reference sequence). The CDR3 runs to 15 residues. Trimming took 3 bases from V and 4 from J; bases not matched to a gene: 8. CDR3 protein: CASSFDRANLYGYTF. CDR3 bases: TGTGCCAGCAGTTTTGACAGGGCGAATCTCTATGGCTACACCTTC.